This TCR beta chain was identified during a study of blood T cell repertoires in COVID-19. Turning to the study itself: Whether acute or convalescent, the COVID-19 samples came from the United States, Italy and Spain.

In the authors' workflow: Amplification of reference gene primers was used by the study to estimate nucleated cell counts. Profiling relied on immunoSEQ multiplex PCR, and the TCRdb table lists in-frame clones only, not all of them. That table is the source of V, J and clone size, and D and trimming were worked out from the DNA. The data contain roughly 180,000 clones, 75% to 90% of them singletons. This study enrolled people aged roughly 18 to 89 from about two dozen US geographic areas. Either two negative PCRs, clearance, or symptom resolution qualified Cohort 3 donors as recovered. The CDR3 length is 16 residues. Germline trimming cut 4 bases from V and 6 bases from J; bases unmatched to any gene: 8. Germline values: CDR1 MNHEY, CDR2 SVGAGI.

The specimen sequenced was PBMCs or T cells enriched from blood (not recorded which). J is TRBJ1-5 and V is TRBV6-5; 11 bases fit TRBD1. The sequence came from a man aged 35-49 years who had recovered from COVID-19. The CDR3 loop reads CASSSGQGAPGQPQHF. The CDR3 DNA follows: TGTGCCAGCAGTTCAGGACAGGGGGCGCCGGGTCAGCCCCAGCATTTT.